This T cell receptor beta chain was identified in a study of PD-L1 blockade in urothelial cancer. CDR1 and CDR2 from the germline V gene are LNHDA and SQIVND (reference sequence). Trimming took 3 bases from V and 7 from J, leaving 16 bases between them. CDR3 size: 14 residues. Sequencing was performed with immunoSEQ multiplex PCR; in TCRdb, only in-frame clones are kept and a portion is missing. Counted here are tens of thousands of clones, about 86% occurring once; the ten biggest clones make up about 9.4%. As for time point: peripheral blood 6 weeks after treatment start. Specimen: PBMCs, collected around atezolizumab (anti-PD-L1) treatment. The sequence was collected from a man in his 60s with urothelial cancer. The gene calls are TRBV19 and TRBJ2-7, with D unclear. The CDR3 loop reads CASSIGYSSGEQYF. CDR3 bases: TGTGCCAGTAGTATTGGGTACAGCTCTGGGGAGCAGTACTTC.